A single sample gave rise to the 20 T cell receptor beta chains below, sequenced in a study of T cell changes during pregnancy in multiple sclerosis. Method: immunoSEQ multiplex PCR; TCRdb's copy keeps in-frame clones and lacks some. Among around 74,000 clones, approximately 86% were seen once, and the ten largest hold 3% to 4%. Sequenced here: peripheral blood, sampled before pregnancy. The source is a female donor with multiple sclerosis, enrolled in a pregnancy study.

The J gene is TRBJ1-5, the V gene TRBV7-2; TRBD1 aligns across 8 bases. The germline gives CDR1 SGHTA, CDR2 FQGNSA. The CDR3 runs 15 residues. The junction had 6 bases not matched to a gene; V was cut back by 5 bases and J by 3 bases. The DNA of the CDR3 is TGTGCCAGCAGCCTATCAGGGGGCATCAATCAGCCCCAGCATTTT. It yields the protein CASSLSGGINQPQHF.

The J gene is TRBJ1-1, the V gene TRBV7-2; tentatively, D is TRBD1 (5 bases). The CDR3 extends over 13 amino acids. CDR1 SGHTA and CDR2 FQGNSA come from the germline V gene. Trimming took 5 bases from V and 0 from J, leaving 7 bases between them. CDR3 amino acids: CASSRGMNTEAFF. In nucleotides, the CDR3 is TGTGCCAGCAGCAGGGGAATGAACACTGAAGCTTTCTTT.

The chain uses TRBV9 and TRBJ1-2, with 9 bases lining up with TRBD1. Germline trimming cut 3 bases from V and 6 bases from J; bases unmatched to any gene: 9. Germline-derived CDR1 and CDR2 are SGDLS and YYNGEE. The CDR3 covers 15 residues. Written as DNA, the CDR3 is TGTGCCAGCAGCGCCCCAACAGGGGGCGCGGATGGCTACACCTTC. This codes for CASSAPTGGADGYTF. The variable domain in full, with the rest retrieved from reference TRBV9 and TRBJ1-2, is DSGVTQTPKHLITATGQRVTLRCSPRSGDLSVYWYQQSLDQGLQFLIQYYNGEERAKGNILERFSAQQFPDLHSELNLSSLELGDSALYFCASSAPTGGADGYTFGSGTRLTVV.

The chain joins TRBV27 to TRBJ2-7; D not certain. The CDR3 sequence is 11 residues long. CDR1 and CDR2 from the germline V gene are MNHEY and SMNVEV (reference sequence). V gave up 3 bases and J gave up 5 bases, with 5 bases separating them. CDR3 region: CASSFGNEQYF. The CDR3 region has the DNA TGTGCCAGCAGTTTTGGCAACGAGCAGTACTTC.

This clone was detected only once. The V and J genes are TRBV19 and TRBJ1-2; TRBD1 aligns across 7 bases. CDR3 length: 13 residues. CDR1 and CDR2 (germline): LNHDA, SQIVND (reference sequence). Losses at the gene ends were 7 bases for V and 8 bases for J; bases not matched to a gene: 10. The CDR3 reads CASMDEGAEGYTF. Here the CDR3 DNA reads TGTGCCAGTATGGATGAGGGGGCTGAAGGCTACACCTTC. Full variable domain (remainder filled in from reference TRBV19 and TRBJ1-2): DGGITQSPKYLFRKEGQNVTLSCEQNLNHDAMYWYRQDPGQGLRLIYYSQIVNDFQKGDIAEGYSVSREKKESFPLTVTSAQKNPTAFYLCASMDEGAEGYTFGSGTRLTVV.

V usage is TRBV6-5 and J usage is TRBJ2-5, with TRBD2 matching over 7 bases. The germline gives CDR1 MNHEY, CDR2 SVGAGI. This CDR3 has 15 amino acids. V lost 0 bases, J lost 5 bases, and 6 bases stayed unmatched. DNA for the CDR3: TGTGCCAGCAGTTACTCCCGACTAGCAGGCGAGACCCAGTACTTC. Residues: CASSYSRLAGETQYF.

The genes are TRBV28 and TRBJ2-3, with D unresolved. Germline V lookup: CDR1 MDHEN, CDR2 SYDVKM. The CDR3 is 13 residues long. V was cut by 2 bases and J by 0 bases, with 3 bases left in between. The CDR3 nucleotides read TGTGCCAGCAGTTTAGAGAGCACAGATACGCAGTATTTT. Its protein product is CASSLESTDTQYF.

The chain combines TRBV19 with TRBJ2-5; D may be TRBD2 (5 bases). There are 13 residues in the CDR3. V dropped 8 bases and J dropped 3 bases, with 13 bases sitting between them. CDR1 is LNHDA and CDR2 is SQIVND in the germline V gene (reference sequence). The CDR3 reads CASVRNGEETQYF. The CDR3 coding sequence is TGTGCCAGTGTACGGAACGGGGAAGAGACCCAGTACTTC.

This clone was seen a single time. The chain recombines TRBV7-6 with TRBJ2-5, with D unclear. The V gene lost 7 bases and the J gene lost 5 bases, with 14 bases spanning the gap. There are 13 residues in the CDR3. CDR1 SGHVS and CDR2 FNYEAQ come from the germline V gene. CDR3 amino acids: CASTEETGETQYF. In DNA form, the CDR3 reads TGTGCCAGCACCGAAGAAACTGGTGAGACCCAGTACTTC.

This clone has only a few counts. This chain links TRBV6-5 with TRBJ1-3; no reliable D call. Germline CDR1 MNHEY, CDR2 SVGAGI. CDR3 length: 16 amino acids. Deletions cut 3 bases from V and 0 bases from J, with 12 bases between. The CDR3 DNA sequence: TGTGCCAGCAGTTATTCGGAGGCGGGCTCTGGAAACACCATATATTTT. This translates into CASSYSEAGSGNTIYF.

This clone appeared a few times. CDR3 amino acids: CASSLDIYEQYF. Written as DNA, the CDR3 is TGCGCCAGCAGCTTGGATATTTACGAGCAGTACTTC. The gene calls are TRBV5-1 and TRBJ2-7, with D uncertain. Trimming removed 0 bases from V and 4 bases from J, with 5 bases in between. The CDR3 spans 12 residues. Germline V CDR1 and CDR2: SGHRS, YFSETQ.

The rearrangement links TRBV4-2 to TRBJ2-1; maybe TRBD1 (6 bases). Germline loops: CDR1 LGHNA, CDR2 YNFKEQ. The CDR3 totals 14 residues. The germline V and J ends were trimmed by 0 bases and 10 bases, with 13 bases remaining between them. This CDR3 reads CASSQDLEGHEQFF. For the CDR3, the DNA is TGTGCCAGCAGCCAAGATTTAGAGGGACACGAGCAGTTCTTC.

V is TRBV27 and J is TRBJ1-5, with D possibly TRBD1 on 5 matching bases. The CDR3 covers 15 residues. Germline loops: CDR1 MNHEY, CDR2 SMNVEV (reference sequence). Between the trimmed V and J ends, which lost 5 bases and 6 bases, there was a span of 17 bases. CDR3: CASSHYGPQGQPQHF. The CDR3 bases are TGTGCCAGCAGTCACTACGGCCCGCAGGGTCAGCCCCAGCATTTT.

J is TRBJ2-1 and V is TRBV10-2; D remains unclear. The germline gives CDR1 WSHSY, CDR2 SAAADI. V was pared by 7 bases and J by 0 bases, with 4 bases between. The CDR3 contains 12 residues. In DNA, the CDR3 is TGCGCCAGCACTCGCTCCTACAATGAGCAGTTCTTC. Translation: CASTRSYNEQFF.

The chain uses TRBV7-8 and TRBJ2-7; TRBD2 agrees at 7 bases. Trimming removed 7 bases from V and 4 bases from J; junction bases left unmatched: 7. This CDR3 region has 13 residues. Germline V CDR1 and CDR2: SGHVS, FQNEAQ. Written as DNA, the CDR3 is TGTGCCAGCACCCCGACTAGCCCATACGAGCAGTACTTC. It yields the protein CASTPTSPYEQYF.

CDR3 DNA sequence: TGTGCCAGCAGTCAAACAGGGGGGACCTCCTACGAGCAGTACTTC. Amino acid sequence: CASSQTGGTSYEQYF. This chain connects TRBV6-6 to TRBJ2-7; TRBD1 matches at 8 bases. CDR1 MNHNY and CDR2 SVGAGI come from the germline V gene (reference sequence). The CDR3 runs 15 residues. The ends lost 5 bases at V and 0 bases at J; junction bases unmatched: 6.

The CDR3 spells CASSLGDRSTYNEQFF. The DNA for the CDR3 is TGTGCCAGTAGCCTAGGGGACAGGTCCACCTACAATGAGCAGTTCTTC. The chain couples TRBV19 to TRBJ2-1, with 8 bases identical to TRBD1. V lost 6 bases and J lost 2; bases outside the gene matches: 9. In germline, CDR1 is LNHDA, CDR2 SQIVND (reference sequence). The CDR3 runs 16 residues.

V usage is TRBV6-4 and J usage is TRBJ2-3; 11 bases are a match to TRBD2. Germline CDR1 MRHNA, CDR2 SNTAGT. CDR3 size: 15 residues. J lost 0 bases, V lost 7 bases, and 3 bases had no gene match. The CDR3 nucleotides read TGTGCCAGCACTCGGACTAGCGGGAGCACAGATACGCAGTATTTT. This translates into CASTRTSGSTDTQYF.

This clone was observed once. The CDR3 loop is CASSRDSATDTQYF. Written as DNA, the CDR3 is TGTGCCAGCAGCCGGGACAGTGCCACAGATACGCAGTATTTT. The rearrangement uses TRBV13 and TRBJ2-3, with 7 nucleotides matching TRBD1. The CDR3 contains 14 residues. V lost 5 bases and J lost 2; bases outside the gene matches: 4. CDR1 and CDR2 (germline): PRHDT, FYEKMQ (reference sequence).

As regards this clone: The germline gene is not matched at one end of the junction; a read error may be the cause. This chain connects TRBV7-2 to TRBJ2-1, with 13 bases matching TRBD2. The CDR3 spans 14 residues. From germline, CDR1 is SGHTA and CDR2 FQGNSA. CDR3 residues: CASTLLAGGGEQFF. The CDR3 region has the DNA TGTGCCAGCACCTTACTAGCGGGAGGGGGTGAGCAGTTCTTC.